This TCR beta chain was documented in a study of CD8 T cells in ankylosing spondylitis listed by TCRdb under 2017. General notes on the study: To find TCR variants linked to disease, the study profiled T cell receptor beta repertoires in ankylosing spondylitis patients and healthy donors. The full study cohort comprised 25 ankylosing spondylitis patients and approximately 100 healthy donors. Peripheral blood was sampled, and synovial fluid was also collected from ankylosing spondylitis patients. What the work shows at the level of the full study, not this receptor alone: The disease-linked clones had a CD8+ phenotype and were found at relatively low frequencies in peripheral blood. Some motif variants had previously been reported in the synovial fluid and blood of reactive arthritis patients, which suggests shared mechanisms of disease initiation. Blood from ankylosing spondylitis patients appeared to be characterized by a TCR beta motif composed of about eight highly homologous amino acid variants. Significant enrichment of the disease-linked clones was reported in matched synovial fluid samples from ankylosing spondylitis patients.

V ends up 3 bases short and J 1 base short, with an unmatched junction base count of 4. The CDR3 numbers 15 residues from cysteine through phenylalanine. Of all the DNA, just the CDR3 is kept, 45 bases in frame from base 1. This clonotype was found many times. Its antigen is unknown. The record has no base qualities; no much larger clone is one base away. These reads were obtained on an Illumina HiSeq 2500. Quantitative 5'-RACE with molecular barcodes was the method used to prepare the TCR beta libraries. In the original analysis: Disease-linked TCR variants were identified with a new computational method built on a probabilistic model of VDJ rearrangement. TCRdb trimmed public reads at Q25 via fastp, called clones via MiXCR and kept in-frame beta chains. Here each entry gathers all rows of one CDR3 protein and keeps the most common genes and DNA. The authors' filters were not applied to this entry. Here the sample has 700,000 or so distinct CDR3 sequences; under 20% occur a single time. In total, the top ten clones hold around 19% of the sample.

The source of this sequence is a male donor with ankylosing spondylitis. Material: blood, either unsorted or a sorted T cell fraction (not recorded which). The receptor chain draws on TRBV12-3 or TRBV12-4 and TRBJ2-7; 9 of the junction bases match TRBD1. The bases are TGTGCCAGCAGTTTCCCGGGACAGGGTTCCTACGAGCAGTACTTC. This sequence encodes CASSFPGQGSYEQYF.